This TCR beta chain comes out of a study of identical twins. Study conclusions and caveats: Beta out-of-frame twin sharing showed a weaker excess. Modelling underestimated the level of out-of-frame TCR alpha sharing observed in monozygotic twins.

Each donor was a healthy Caucasian. One entry per CDR3 protein, called by TCRdb with MiXCR from the 5' RACE reads. This sample carries fewer than 500,000 distinct CDR3 sequences, 13% to 15% of them seen once, and the ten largest clones take 0.95% to 1%. Between the trimmed V and J ends, which lost 0 bases and 5 bases, there was a span of 19 bases. Germline V gene sequence: CDR1 DFQATT, CDR2 SNEGSKA (reference sequence). The CDR3 runs to 16 residues. Regarding this clonotype: Its antigen is not identified.

These data were also reused for a study on yellow fever vaccine responses in identical twins. According to that study: After vaccination, twins' T cell response reportedly seemed partly convergent, partly personalized.

Sequenced material: CD4+ T cells sorted from blood. This sequence joins TRBV20-1 and TRBJ1-1; TRBD1 might be the D (5 bases). This receptor was obtained from a woman aged 18-30 years in good health. The CDR3 is CSAREPSSKRGTEAFF. Here the CDR3 DNA reads TGCAGTGCTAGAGAGCCCTCATCCAAGCGGGGGACTGAAGCTTTCTTT.